This paragraph reports one TCR beta chain. The CDR3 runs to 14 residues. CDR1 is LNHDA and CDR2 is SQIVND in the germline V gene (reference sequence). Trimming shortened V by 1 base and J by 0 bases, and 6 bases separated the two germline ends. This sample is drawn from a study of blood T cell repertoires in COVID-19. Across the whole study: Italy, Spain and the United States were the sources of the convalescent and acute COVID-19 samples. T cells, B-cell-depleted T cells, or PBMCs provided the cDNA or gDNA that served as material.

Methods used by the authors: Reference gene primer amplification gave nucleated cell count estimates. Sequencing was performed with immunoSEQ multiplex PCR; in TCRdb, only in-frame clones are kept and a portion is missing. V and J calls and clone size are given by that table; D and trimming were obtained from the DNA. The data show some 270,000 clones, around 91% seen once. The Seattle site enrolled patients during active infection and followed them longitudinally. The chain carries TRBV19 and TRBJ1-1, with TRBD1 as a possible D gene (6 bases). Sequenced sample: peripheral blood. The sequence was obtained from an older woman with COVID-19, enrolled during active disease. The CDR3: CASSIGTVNTEAFF. The CDR3 region has the DNA TGTGCCAGTAGTATAGGGACAGTGAACACTGAAGCTTTCTTT.